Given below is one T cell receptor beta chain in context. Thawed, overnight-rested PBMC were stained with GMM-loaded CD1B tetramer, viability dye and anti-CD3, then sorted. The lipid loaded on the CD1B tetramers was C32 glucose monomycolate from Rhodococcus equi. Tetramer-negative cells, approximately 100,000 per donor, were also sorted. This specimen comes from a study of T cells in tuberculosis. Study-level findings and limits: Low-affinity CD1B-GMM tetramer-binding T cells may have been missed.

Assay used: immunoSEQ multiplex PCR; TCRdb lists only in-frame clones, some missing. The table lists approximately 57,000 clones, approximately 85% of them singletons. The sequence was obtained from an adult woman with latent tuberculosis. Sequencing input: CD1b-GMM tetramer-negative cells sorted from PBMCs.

CDR3 sequence reads: CASSPGDRQNTF. The CDR3 DNA is TGTGCCAGCTCACCAGGGGACAGGCAGAACACCTTC. The V gene is TRBV18, the J gene TRBJ1-2; TRBD1 matches 8 bases. Germline V gene lookup returns CDR1 KGHSH and CDR2 LQKENI. This CDR3 spans 12 amino acids. With V trimmed by 2 bases and J by 12 bases, 5 bases remained unmatched.